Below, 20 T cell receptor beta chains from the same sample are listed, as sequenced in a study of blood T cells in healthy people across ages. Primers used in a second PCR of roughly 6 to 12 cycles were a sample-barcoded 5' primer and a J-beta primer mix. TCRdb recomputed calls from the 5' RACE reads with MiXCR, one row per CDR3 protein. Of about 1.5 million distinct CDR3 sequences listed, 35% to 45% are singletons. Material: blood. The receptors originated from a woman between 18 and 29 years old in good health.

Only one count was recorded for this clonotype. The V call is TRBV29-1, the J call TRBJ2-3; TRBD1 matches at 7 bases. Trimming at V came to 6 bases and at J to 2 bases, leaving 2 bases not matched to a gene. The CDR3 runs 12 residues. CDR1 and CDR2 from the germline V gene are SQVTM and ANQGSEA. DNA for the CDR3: TGCAGCGTGGGACAGACCACAGATACGCAGTATTTT. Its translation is CSVGQTTDTQYF.

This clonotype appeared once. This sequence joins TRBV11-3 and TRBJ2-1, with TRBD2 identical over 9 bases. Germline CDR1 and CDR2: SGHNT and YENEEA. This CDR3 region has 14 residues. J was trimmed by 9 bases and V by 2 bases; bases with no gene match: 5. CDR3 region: CASSLRREGPEQFF. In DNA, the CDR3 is TGTGCCAGCAGCTTAAGGCGGGAGGGCCCTGAGCAGTTCTTC.

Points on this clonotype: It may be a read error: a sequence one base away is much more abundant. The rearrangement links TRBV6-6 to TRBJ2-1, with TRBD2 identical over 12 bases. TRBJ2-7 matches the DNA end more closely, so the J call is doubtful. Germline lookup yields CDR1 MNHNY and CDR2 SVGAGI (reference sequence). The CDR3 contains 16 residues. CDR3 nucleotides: TGTGCCAGCAGCCGACTAGCGGGAGTAACCTACAATGAGCAGTACTTC. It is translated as CASSRLAGVTYNEQYF.

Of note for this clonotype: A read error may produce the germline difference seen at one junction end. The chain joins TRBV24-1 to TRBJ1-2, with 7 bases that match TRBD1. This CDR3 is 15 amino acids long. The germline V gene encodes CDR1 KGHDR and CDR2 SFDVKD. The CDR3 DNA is TGTGCCACCAGTGATTTCGGGGACAGTAACTATGGTTACACCTTC. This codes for CATSDFGDSNYGYTF.

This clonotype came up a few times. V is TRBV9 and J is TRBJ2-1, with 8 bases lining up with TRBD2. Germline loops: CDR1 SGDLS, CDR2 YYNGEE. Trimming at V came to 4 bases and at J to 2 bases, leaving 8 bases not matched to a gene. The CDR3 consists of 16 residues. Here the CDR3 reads CASSYWGGGTYNEQFF. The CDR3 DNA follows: TGTGCCAGCAGCTACTGGGGCGGGGGGACCTACAATGAGCAGTTCTTC.

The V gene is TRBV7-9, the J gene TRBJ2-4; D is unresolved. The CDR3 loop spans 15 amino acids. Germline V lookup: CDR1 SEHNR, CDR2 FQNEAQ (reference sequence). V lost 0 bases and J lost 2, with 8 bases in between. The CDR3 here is CASSLAQVTKNIQYF. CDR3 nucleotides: TGTGCCAGCAGCTTAGCGCAGGTTACCAAAAACATTCAGTACTTC.

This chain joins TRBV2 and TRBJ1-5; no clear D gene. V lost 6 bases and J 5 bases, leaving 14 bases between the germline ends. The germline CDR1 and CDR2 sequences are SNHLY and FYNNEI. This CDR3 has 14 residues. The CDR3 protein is CASSLAGPYQPQHF. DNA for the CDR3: TGTGCCAGCAGCCTCGCCGGGCCGTATCAGCCCCAGCATTTT.

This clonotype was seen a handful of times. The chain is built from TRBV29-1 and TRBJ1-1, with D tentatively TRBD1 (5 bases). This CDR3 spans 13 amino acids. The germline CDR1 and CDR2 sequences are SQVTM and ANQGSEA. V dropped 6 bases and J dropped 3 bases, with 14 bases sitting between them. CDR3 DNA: TGCAGCGTCCGCATCGGCAGGGACACTGAAGCTTTCTTT. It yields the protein CSVRIGRDTEAFF. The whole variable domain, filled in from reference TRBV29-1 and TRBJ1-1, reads SAVISQKPSRDICQRGTSLTIQCQVDSQVTMMFWYRQQPGQSLTLIATANQGSEATYESGFVIDKFPISRPNLTFSTLTVSNMSPEDSSIYLCSVRIGRDTEAFFGQGTRLTVV.

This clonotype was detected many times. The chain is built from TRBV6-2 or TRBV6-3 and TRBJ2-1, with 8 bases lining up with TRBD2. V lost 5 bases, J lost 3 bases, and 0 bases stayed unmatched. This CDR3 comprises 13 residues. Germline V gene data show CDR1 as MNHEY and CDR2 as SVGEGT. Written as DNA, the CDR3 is TGTGCCAGCAGTCGGGGGGGCTACAATGAGCAGTTCTTC. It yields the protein CASSRGGYNEQFF.

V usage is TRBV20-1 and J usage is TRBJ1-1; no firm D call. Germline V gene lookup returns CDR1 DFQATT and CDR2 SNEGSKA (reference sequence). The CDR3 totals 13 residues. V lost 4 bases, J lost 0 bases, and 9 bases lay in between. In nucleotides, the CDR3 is TGCAGTGCTAAAGAGTTTATGAACACTGAAGCTTTCTTT. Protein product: CSAKEFMNTEAFF.

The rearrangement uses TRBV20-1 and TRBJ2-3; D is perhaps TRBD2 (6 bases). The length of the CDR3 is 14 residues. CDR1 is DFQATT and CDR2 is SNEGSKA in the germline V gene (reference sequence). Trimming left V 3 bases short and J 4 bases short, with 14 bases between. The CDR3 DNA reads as TGCAGTGCTAGGTTCGCTGGAGGGTCAGATACGCAGTATTTT. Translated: CSARFAGGSDTQYF.

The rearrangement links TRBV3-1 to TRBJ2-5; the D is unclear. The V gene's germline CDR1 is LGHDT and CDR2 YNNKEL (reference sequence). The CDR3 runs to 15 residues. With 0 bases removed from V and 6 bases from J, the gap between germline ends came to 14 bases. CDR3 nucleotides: TGTGCCAGCAGCCAAGAGCGGCCCCTAGGGAAGACCCAGTACTTC. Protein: CASSQERPLGKTQYF.

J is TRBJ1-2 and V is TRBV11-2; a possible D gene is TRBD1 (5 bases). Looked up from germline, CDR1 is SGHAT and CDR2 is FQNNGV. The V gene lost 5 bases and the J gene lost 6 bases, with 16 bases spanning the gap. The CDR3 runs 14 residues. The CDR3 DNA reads TGTGCCAGCAGCCCGGTGTACAGGAATCATGGCTACACCTTC. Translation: CASSPVYRNHGYTF.

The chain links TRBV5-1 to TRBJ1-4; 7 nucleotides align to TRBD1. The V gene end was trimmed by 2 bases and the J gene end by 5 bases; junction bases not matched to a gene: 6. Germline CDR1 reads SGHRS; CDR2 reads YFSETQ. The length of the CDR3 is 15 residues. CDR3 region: CASSFRGGSNEKLFF. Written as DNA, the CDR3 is TGCGCCAGCAGCTTTCGAGGGGGCAGCAATGAAAAACTGTTTTTT.

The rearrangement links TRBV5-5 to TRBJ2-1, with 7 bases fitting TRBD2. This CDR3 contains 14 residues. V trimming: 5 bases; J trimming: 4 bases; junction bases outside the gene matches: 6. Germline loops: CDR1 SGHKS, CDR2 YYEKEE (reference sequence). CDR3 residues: CASRWTRFYNEQFF. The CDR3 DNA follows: TGTGCCAGCAGGTGGACTAGGTTTTACAATGAGCAGTTCTTC.

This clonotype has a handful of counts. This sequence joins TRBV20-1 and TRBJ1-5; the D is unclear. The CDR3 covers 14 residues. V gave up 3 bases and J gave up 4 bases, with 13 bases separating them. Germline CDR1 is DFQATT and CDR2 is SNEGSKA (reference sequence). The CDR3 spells CSARSWNSNQPQHF. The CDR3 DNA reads TGCAGTGCTAGGAGTTGGAACTCAAATCAGCCCCAGCATTTT.

This CDR3 is CASSAISRGNTEAFF. CDR3 bases: TGTGCCAGCTCGGCGATAAGTAGGGGTAACACTGAAGCTTTCTTT. The chain carries TRBV18 and TRBJ1-1; possibly TRBD1 for D (5 bases). V lost 6 bases to trimming and J lost 2 bases, with 16 bases between them. The CDR3 sequence is 15 residues long. In germline, CDR1 is KGHSH, CDR2 LQKENI.

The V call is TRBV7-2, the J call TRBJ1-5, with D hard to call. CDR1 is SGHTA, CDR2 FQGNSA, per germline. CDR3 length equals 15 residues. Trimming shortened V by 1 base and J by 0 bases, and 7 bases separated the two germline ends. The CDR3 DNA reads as TGTGCCAGCAGCTTAGATCAGCTTAGCAATCAGCCCCAGCATTTT. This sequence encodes CASSLDQLSNQPQHF.

CDR3 sequence (DNA): TGCAGTGCTAGAGATCCAAACCGGGCCCAGGGCCCGAACACCGGGGAGCTGTTTTTT. This sequence encodes CSARDPNRAQGPNTGELFF. The rearrangement links TRBV20-1 to TRBJ2-2, with a weak D call TRBD1 (5 bases). Trimming left V 0 bases short and J 0 bases short, with 20 bases between. The CDR3 extends over 19 amino acids. Germline CDR1 is DFQATT and CDR2 is SNEGSKA (reference sequence).

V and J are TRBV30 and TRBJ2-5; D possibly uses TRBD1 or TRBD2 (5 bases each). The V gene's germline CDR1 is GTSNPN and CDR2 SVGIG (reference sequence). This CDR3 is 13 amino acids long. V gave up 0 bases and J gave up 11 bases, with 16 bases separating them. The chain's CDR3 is CAWSVGRATEQYF. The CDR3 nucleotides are TGTGCCTGGAGTGTGGGACGGGCTACGGAGCAGTACTTC.